This TCR beta chain was obtained from a study of T cell repertoires in cytomegalovirus infection. Trimming shortened V by 0 bases and J by 7 bases, and 4 bases separated the two germline ends. Germline V CDR1 and CDR2: SGHVS, FQNEAQ. The CDR3 length is 12 residues. Study conclusions and caveats: CMV carriers with the relevant HLA were identified by cumulative public TCR beta family frequency. CMV-specific TCR beta clonotypes restricted by HLA-C were the ones dominating the ex vivo response.

This clonotype has just one count. Its target is not known. TCRdb reprocessed the reads via MiXCR and lists one record per CDR3 protein. In the table there are 150,000 to 200,000 distinct CDR3 sequences, about a sixth of which are singletons. Sequencing was performed on CD8+ T cells from PBMCs. The sequence was obtained from a human donor in good health (CMV status not recorded). Some clones in this sample may be carry-over from other donors' samples. The chain links TRBV7-8 to TRBJ2-1; D not resolved. The CDR3 is CASSLAVNEQFF. The CDR3 DNA sequence: TGTGCCAGCAGCTTAGCGGTAAATGAGCAGTTCTTC.